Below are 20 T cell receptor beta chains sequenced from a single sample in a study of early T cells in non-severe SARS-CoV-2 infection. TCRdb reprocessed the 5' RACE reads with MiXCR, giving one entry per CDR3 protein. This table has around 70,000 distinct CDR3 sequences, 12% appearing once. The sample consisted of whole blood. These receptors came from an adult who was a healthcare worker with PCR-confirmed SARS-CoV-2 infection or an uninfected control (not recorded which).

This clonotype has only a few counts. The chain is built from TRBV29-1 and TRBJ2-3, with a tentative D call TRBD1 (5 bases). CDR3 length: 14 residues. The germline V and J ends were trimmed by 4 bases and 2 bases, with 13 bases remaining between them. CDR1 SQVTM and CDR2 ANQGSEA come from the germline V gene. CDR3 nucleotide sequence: TGCAGCGTTGTTGAGTGGGGCCCCACAGATACGCAGTATTTT. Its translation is CSVVEWGPTDTQYF.

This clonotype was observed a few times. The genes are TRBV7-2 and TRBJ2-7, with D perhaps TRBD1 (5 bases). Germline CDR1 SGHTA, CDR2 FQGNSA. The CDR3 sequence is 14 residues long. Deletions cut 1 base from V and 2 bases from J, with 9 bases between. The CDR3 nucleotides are TGTGCCAGCAGCTTAGAGGACACCGCCTACGAGCAGTACTTC. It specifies CASSLEDTAYEQYF.

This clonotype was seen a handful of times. In nucleotides, the CDR3 is TGTGCCAGTAGTATAGGGGGGACAAGAGGGGAGACCCAGTACTTC. Residues: CASSIGGTRGETQYF. The chain recombines TRBV19 with TRBJ2-5; D is perhaps TRBD1 (6 bases). Trimming left V 1 base short and J 5 bases short, with 14 bases between. Germline V gives CDR1 LNHDA, CDR2 SQIVND (reference sequence). The CDR3 is 15 amino acids.

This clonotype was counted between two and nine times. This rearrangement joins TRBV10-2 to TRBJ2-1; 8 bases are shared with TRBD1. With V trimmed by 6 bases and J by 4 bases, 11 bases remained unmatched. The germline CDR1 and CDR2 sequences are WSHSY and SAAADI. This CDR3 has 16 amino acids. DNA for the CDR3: TGCGCCAGCAGCGATACGGACAGGGTTAGATACAATGAGCAGTTCTTC. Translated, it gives CASSDTDRVRYNEQFF.

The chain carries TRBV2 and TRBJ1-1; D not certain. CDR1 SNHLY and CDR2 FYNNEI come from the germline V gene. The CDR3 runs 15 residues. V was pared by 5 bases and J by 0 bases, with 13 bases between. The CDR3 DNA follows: TGTGCCAGCAGTCCCTTGACAAACATGAACACTGAAGCTTTCTTT. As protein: CASSPLTNMNTEAFF. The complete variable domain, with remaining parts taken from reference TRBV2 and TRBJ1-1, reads EPEVTQTPSHQVTQMGQEVILRCVPISNHLYFYWYRQILGQKVEFLVSFYNNEISEKSEIFDDQFSVERPDGSNFTLKIRSTKLEDSAMYFCASSPLTNMNTEAFFGQGTRLTVV.

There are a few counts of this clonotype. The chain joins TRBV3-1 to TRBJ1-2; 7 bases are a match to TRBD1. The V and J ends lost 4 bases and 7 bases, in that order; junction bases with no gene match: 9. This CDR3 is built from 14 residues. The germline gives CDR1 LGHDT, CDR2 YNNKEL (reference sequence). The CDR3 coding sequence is TGTGCCAGCAGCCTAAGCACCCACAGGGGTGGCTACACCTTC. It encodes CASSLSTHRGGYTF.

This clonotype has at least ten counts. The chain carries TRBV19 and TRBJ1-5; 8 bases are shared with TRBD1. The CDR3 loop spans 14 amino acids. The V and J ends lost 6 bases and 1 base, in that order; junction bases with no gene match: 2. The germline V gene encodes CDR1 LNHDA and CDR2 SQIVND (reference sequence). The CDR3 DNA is TGTGCCAGTAGACGACAGGGGAGCAATCAGCCCCAGCATTTT. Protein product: CASRRQGSNQPQHF.

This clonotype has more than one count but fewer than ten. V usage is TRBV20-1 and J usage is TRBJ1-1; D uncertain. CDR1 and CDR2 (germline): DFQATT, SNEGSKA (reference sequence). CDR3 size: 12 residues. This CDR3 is CSSVVARGEAFF. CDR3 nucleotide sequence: TGCAGCTCCGTGGTAGCACGGGGTGAAGCTTTCTTT.

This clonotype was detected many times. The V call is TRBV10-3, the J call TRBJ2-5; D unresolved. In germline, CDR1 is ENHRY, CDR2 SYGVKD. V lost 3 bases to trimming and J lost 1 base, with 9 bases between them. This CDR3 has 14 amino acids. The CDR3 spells CAISDSAIQETQYF. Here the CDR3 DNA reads TGTGCCATCAGTGATTCGGCGATCCAAGAGACCCAGTACTTC.

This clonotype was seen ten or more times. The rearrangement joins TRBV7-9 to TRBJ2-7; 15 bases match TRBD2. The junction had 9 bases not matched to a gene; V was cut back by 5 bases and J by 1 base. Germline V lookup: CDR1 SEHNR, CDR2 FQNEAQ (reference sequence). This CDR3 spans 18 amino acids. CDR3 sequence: CASSTGTSGGSRSYEQYF. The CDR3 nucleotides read TGTGCCAGCAGCACCGGGACTAGCGGGGGGTCGCGATCCTACGAGCAGTACTTC. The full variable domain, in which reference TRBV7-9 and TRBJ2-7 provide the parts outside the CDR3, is DTGVSQNPRHKITKRGQNVTFRCDPISEHNRLYWYRQTLGQGPEFLTYFQNEAQLEKSRLLSDRFSAERPKGSFSTLEIQRTEQGDSAMYLCASSTGTSGGSRSYEQYFGPGTRLTVT.

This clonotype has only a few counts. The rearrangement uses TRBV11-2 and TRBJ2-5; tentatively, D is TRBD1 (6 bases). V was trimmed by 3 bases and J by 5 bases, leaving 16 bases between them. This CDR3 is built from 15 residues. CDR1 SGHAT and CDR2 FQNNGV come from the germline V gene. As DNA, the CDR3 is TGTGCCAGCAGCTTGGACAGTAAAGGAGCGGAGACCCAGTACTTC. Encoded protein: CASSLDSKGAETQYF.

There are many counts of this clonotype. CDR3 in DNA: TGTGCCAGCAGCCCCCGACTAGCGGCCAACACCGGGGAGCTGTTTTTT. Translating gives CASSPRLAANTGELFF. V gene TRBV3-1 combines with J gene TRBJ2-2; 9 positions agree with TRBD2. The trim removed 4 bases at V and 2 bases at J, leaving 5 bases unmatched. CDR3 length: 16 residues. Germline-derived CDR1 and CDR2 are LGHDT and YNNKEL (reference sequence).

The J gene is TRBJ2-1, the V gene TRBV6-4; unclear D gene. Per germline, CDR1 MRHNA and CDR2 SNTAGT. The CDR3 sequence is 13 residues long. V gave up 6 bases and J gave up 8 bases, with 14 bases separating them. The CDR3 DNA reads TGTGCCAGCAGCGCCCAAAGTGCCGATGAGCAGTTCTTC. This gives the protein CASSAQSADEQFF.

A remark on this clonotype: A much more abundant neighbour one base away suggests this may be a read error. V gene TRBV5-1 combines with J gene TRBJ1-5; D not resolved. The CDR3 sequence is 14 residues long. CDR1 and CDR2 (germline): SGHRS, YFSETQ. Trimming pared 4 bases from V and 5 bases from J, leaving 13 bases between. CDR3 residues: CASSMSEFYQPQHF. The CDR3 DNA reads TGCGCCAGCAGCATGTCCGAATTTTATCAGCCCCAGCATTTT.

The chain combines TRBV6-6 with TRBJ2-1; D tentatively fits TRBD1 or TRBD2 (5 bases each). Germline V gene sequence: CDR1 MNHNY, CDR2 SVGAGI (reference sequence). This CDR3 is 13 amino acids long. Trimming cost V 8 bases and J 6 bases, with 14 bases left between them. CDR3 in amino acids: CASGLGERNEQFF. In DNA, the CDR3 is TGTGCCAGCGGATTGGGGGAGCGCAATGAGCAGTTCTTC.

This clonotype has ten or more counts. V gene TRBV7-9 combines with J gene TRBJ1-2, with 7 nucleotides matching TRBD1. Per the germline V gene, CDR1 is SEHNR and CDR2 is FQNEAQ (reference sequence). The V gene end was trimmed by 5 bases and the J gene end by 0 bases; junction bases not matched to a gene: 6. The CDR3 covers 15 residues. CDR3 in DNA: TGTGCCAGCAGCAAAAACAGGGGCCCTAACTATGGCTACACCTTC. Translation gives CASSKNRGPNYGYTF.

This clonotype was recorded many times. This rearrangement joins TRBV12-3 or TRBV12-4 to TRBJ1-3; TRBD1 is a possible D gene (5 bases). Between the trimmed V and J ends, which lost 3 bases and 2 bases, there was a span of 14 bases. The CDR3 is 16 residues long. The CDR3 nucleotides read TGTGCCAGCAGTTTCTGGAGTGGGGGGGCTGGAAACACCATATATTTT. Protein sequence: CASSFWSGGAGNTIYF.

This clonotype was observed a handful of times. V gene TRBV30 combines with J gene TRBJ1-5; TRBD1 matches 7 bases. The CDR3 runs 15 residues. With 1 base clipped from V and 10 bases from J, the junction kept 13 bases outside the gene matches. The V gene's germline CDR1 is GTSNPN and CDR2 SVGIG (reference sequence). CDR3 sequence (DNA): TGTGCCTGGAGTGCCCCTGACAGGGTCATCGGCCCCCAGCATTTT. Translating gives CAWSAPDRVIGPQHF.

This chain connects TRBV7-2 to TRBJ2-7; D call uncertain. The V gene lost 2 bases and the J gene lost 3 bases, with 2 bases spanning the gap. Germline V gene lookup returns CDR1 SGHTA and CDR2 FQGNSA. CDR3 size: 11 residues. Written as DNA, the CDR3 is TGTGCCAGCAGCTTATACTACGAGCAGTACTTC. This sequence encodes CASSLYYEQYF.

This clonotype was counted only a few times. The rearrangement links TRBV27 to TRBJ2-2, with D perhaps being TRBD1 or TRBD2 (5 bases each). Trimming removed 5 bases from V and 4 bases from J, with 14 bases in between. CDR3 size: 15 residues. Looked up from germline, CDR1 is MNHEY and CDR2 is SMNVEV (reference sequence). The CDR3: CASSPRGRSTGELFF. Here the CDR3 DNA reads TGTGCCAGCAGTCCACGGGGCCGGTCCACCGGGGAGCTGTTTTTT.